These 9 T cell receptor beta chains were all obtained from the same sample, sequenced in a study of CD8 T cells in Susac syndrome. Random hexamers served to reverse transcribe roughly 0.45 to 1 ug RNA. Each CDR3 protein is one row after TCRdb ran MiXCR on the immunoSEQ multiplex PCR reads. The sample holds 150,000 to 200,000 distinct CDR3 sequences, 95% to 96% seen once. Sequencing used CD4+ T cells from PBMCs. These receptors were obtained from a human donor with Susac syndrome.

The chain joins TRBV14 to TRBJ1-1; D uncertain. V lost 2 bases and J 1 base, leaving 5 bases between the germline ends. Germline V gene sequence: CDR1 SGHDN, CDR2 FVKESK. The CDR3 is 13 amino acids. The CDR3 protein is CASSQSENTEAFF. Written as DNA, the CDR3 is TGTGCCAGCAGCCAATCAGAGAACACTGAAGCTTTCTTT.

The chain is built from TRBV19 and TRBJ1-5, with D unresolved. The CDR3 runs to 12 residues. Per the germline V gene, CDR1 is LNHDA and CDR2 is SQIVND (reference sequence). V was trimmed by 9 bases and J by 11 bases, leaving 17 bases between them. CDR3 DNA sequence: TGTGCCAGCCATAGCCGGGAAAGGACCCAGCATTTT. It encodes CASHSRERTQHF.

The chain is built from TRBV7-2 and TRBJ2-3; D possibly corresponds to TRBD1 (5 bases). Germline-derived CDR1 and CDR2 are SGHTA and FQGNSA. The CDR3 length is 14 residues. Trimming shortened V by 2 bases and J by 5 bases, and 11 bases separated the two germline ends. The CDR3 is CASSLLREVDTQYF. In DNA form, the CDR3 reads TGTGCCAGCAGCTTACTCAGGGAAGTAGATACGCAGTATTTT.

This rearrangement joins TRBV30 to TRBJ2-6; 7 nucleotides match TRBD1. Germline values: CDR1 GTSNPN, CDR2 SVGIG (reference sequence). The CDR3 runs 16 residues. With 5 bases clipped from V and 0 bases from J, the junction kept 7 bases outside the gene matches. The CDR3 is CAWFRTGYSGANVLTF. CDR3 in DNA: TGTGCCTGGTTTAGGACAGGTTACTCTGGGGCCAACGTCCTGACTTTC.

The chain couples TRBV4-2 to TRBJ1-1; unclear D gene. The V and J ends lost 1 base and 4 bases respectively, with 13 bases between them. CDR1 is LGHNA, CDR2 YNFKEQ, per germline. The CDR3 contains 15 residues. CDR3 residues: CASSQGLGQLTEAFF. The CDR3 nucleotides read TGTGCCAGCAGCCAAGGGCTGGGCCAGCTCACTGAAGCTTTCTTT.

The V and J genes are TRBV19 and TRBJ2-3, with unresolved D. Trimming left V 3 bases short and J 4 bases short, with 5 bases between. In germline, CDR1 is LNHDA, CDR2 SQIVND (reference sequence). This CDR3 has 12 residues. CDR3 nucleotides: TGTGCCAGTAGTATGCTAGCAGATACGCAGTATTTT. This gives the protein CASSMLADTQYF. Based on the CDR3 plus reference TRBV19 and TRBJ2-3, the full variable domain is DGGITQSPKYLFRKEGQNVTLSCEQNLNHDAMYWYRQDPGQGLRLIYYSQIVNDFQKGDIAEGYSVSREKKESFPLTVTSAQKNPTAFYLCASSMLADTQYFGPGTRLTVL.

The chain employs TRBV18 and TRBJ1-2; D uncertain. This CDR3 spans 11 amino acids. Germline V gene data show CDR1 as KGHSH and CDR2 as LQKENI. The V gene lost 5 bases and the J gene lost 8 bases, with 9 bases spanning the gap. CDR3 residues: CASSSDSGYTF. CDR3 DNA sequence: TGTGCCAGCTCATCGGACTCCGGCTACACCTTC.

This sequence joins TRBV5-1 and TRBJ1-6; unclear D gene. The CDR3 is 16 residues long. The V gene's germline CDR1 is SGHRS and CDR2 YFSETQ. With 1 base removed from V and 8 bases from J, the gap between germline ends came to 16 bases. The CDR3 sequence: CASSLLRRVEDSPLHF. The CDR3 coding sequence is TGCGCCAGCAGCTTGCTAAGGCGGGTAGAGGATTCACCCCTCCACTTT.

This chain links TRBV27 with TRBJ2-3; either TRBD1 or TRBD2 may fit D (5 bases each). This CDR3 is 13 amino acids long. Germline CDR1 MNHEY, CDR2 SMNVEV (reference sequence). V was shortened by 2 bases and J by 7 bases, with 10 bases between the two germline ends. In DNA, the CDR3 is TGTGCCAGCAGTTTACCGGGACGAAATACGCAGTATTTT. As protein: CASSLPGRNTQYF.